Following are 8 T cell receptor beta chains from one sample sequenced in a study of blood T cell repertoires in COVID-19. The repertoire was sequenced with immunoSEQ multiplex PCR; TCRdb's copy has only in-frame clones and lacks some. The sample has approximately 170,000 clones; around 83% are singletons. Sequencing was carried out using PBMCs or T cells enriched from blood (not recorded which). Receptor source: a woman in her 50s in a cohort exposed to, infected with or recovered from COVID-19 (not recorded which).

The rearrangement joins TRBV20-1 to TRBJ1-5; D perhaps matches TRBD1 (6 bases). V gave up 3 bases and J gave up 8 bases, with 14 bases separating them. CDR1 is DFQATT, CDR2 SNEGSKA, per germline (reference sequence). CDR3 size: 13 residues. The CDR3 nucleotides are TGCAGTGCTAGTAAGGGGGGGAGGGAGCCCCAGCATTTT. Its translation: CSASKGGREPQHF.

The J gene is TRBJ1-2, the V gene TRBV19, with 10 bases fitting TRBD1. V gave up 5 bases and J gave up 8 bases; unmatched junction bases: 8. This CDR3 comprises 14 residues. Germline CDR1 LNHDA, CDR2 SQIVND (reference sequence). The CDR3 DNA sequence: TGTGCCAGTAGTGGGACAGGGGCCTATCGGGGCTACACCTTC. Its translation: CASSGTGAYRGYTF.

The chain combines TRBV28 with TRBJ2-7; 9 bases are a match to TRBD2. Per the germline V gene, CDR1 is MDHEN and CDR2 is SYDVKM. This CDR3 contains 16 residues. The trim removed 6 bases at V and 3 bases at J, leaving 12 bases unmatched. DNA of the CDR3: TGTGCCAGCAGCCCAGGTGGGGTAGCGGGAGTCTACGAGCAGTACTTC. It codes for CASSPGGVAGVYEQYF.

V and J are TRBV29-1 and TRBJ2-7, with a weak D call TRBD2 (8 bases). The CDR3 covers 14 residues. The germline V gene has CDR1 SQVTM and CDR2 ANQGSEA. The V gene lost 6 bases and the J gene lost 10 bases, with 25 bases spanning the gap. The CDR3 DNA reads TGCAGCGTCACACAGGGGAGGCGGGGGGACCCACAGTACTTC. Translating gives CSVTQGRRGDPQYF.

This clone was counted a single time. This rearrangement joins TRBV15 to TRBJ1-5, with D hard to call. The V end was cut by 0 bases, the J end by 2 bases, with 8 bases between. This CDR3 has 15 amino acids. The germline V gene has CDR1 LNHNV and CDR2 YYDKDF (reference sequence). In nucleotides, the CDR3 is TGTGCCACCAGCAGAGAAGTTTTAGGCAATCAGCCCCAGCATTTT. Protein: CATSREVLGNQPQHF.

The chain uses TRBV10-3 and TRBJ2-3; the D gene is possibly TRBD1 (5 bases). This CDR3 is built from 14 residues. Germline values: CDR1 ENHRY, CDR2 SYGVKD. Trimming left V 4 bases short and J 4 bases short, with 12 bases between. CDR3 sequence reads: CAISAREFSDTQYF. In nucleotides, the CDR3 is TGTGCCATCAGTGCCAGGGAATTCTCAGATACGCAGTATTTT.

This sequence joins TRBV4-3 and TRBJ2-3; the D gene is possibly TRBD2 (7 bases). Deletions cut 2 bases from V and 2 bases from J, with 17 bases between. The length of the CDR3 is 17 residues. Germline V CDR1 and CDR2: LGHNA, YSLEER. CDR3 region: CASSQSRGGPHTDTQYF. CDR3 DNA: TGCGCCAGCAGCCAAAGTAGGGGGGGCCCCCACACAGATACGCAGTATTTT.

The chain joins TRBV28 to TRBJ2-7; D is uncertain. Trimming stripped 5 bases from V and 4 bases from J, with 18 bases between. The CDR3 runs to 15 residues. Germline V gives CDR1 MDHEN, CDR2 SYDVKM. The CDR3 is CASSPSRRVVYEQYF. DNA of the CDR3: TGTGCCAGCAGTCCATCCCGACGGGTAGTATACGAGCAGTACTTC.